This passage covers 7 T cell receptor beta chains from one sample sequenced in a study of chemoradiotherapy in HPV16-positive cancers. Using immunoSEQ multiplex PCR, the repertoire was profiled, and TCRdb retains in-frame clones only, with some absent. The data hold a few thousand clones, with 80% observed a single time. This specimen was collected from a patient who underwent chemoradiotherapy. The receptors were gathered from a human donor with HPV-associated anogenital cancer.

This clone has a single count. The chain is built from TRBV13 and TRBJ1-1, with D maybe TRBD1 (6 bases). The V end lost 2 bases, the J end lost 6 bases, and 10 bases lay between the germline ends. In germline, CDR1 is PRHDT, CDR2 FYEKMQ (reference sequence). This CDR3 spans 13 amino acids. DNA for the CDR3: TGTGCCAGCAGCTTAAGGAGGGGGGCTGAAGCTTTCTTT. Protein: CASSLRRGAEAFF.

V usage is TRBV2 and J usage is TRBJ2-3; TRBD2 matches at 8 bases. Germline CDR1 and CDR2: SNHLY and FYNNEI. V lost 4 bases, J lost 6 bases, and 12 bases stayed unmatched. This CDR3 has 16 residues. In DNA form, the CDR3 reads TGTGCCAGCAGTGGTATTGCGGGGGGCGGCAAGGATACGCAGTATTTT. Translated: CASSGIAGGGKDTQYF.

J is TRBJ1-1 and V is TRBV5-5, with TRBD1 as a possible D gene (6 bases). The CDR3 sequence is 18 residues long. The V end was cut by 4 bases, the J end by 1 base, with 23 bases between. Germline V CDR1 and CDR2: SGHKS, YYEKEE (reference sequence). This CDR3 is CASSRSPGGARGNTEAFF. Written as DNA, the CDR3 is TGTGCCAGCAGCCGATCCCCCGGGGGGGCCCGAGGGAACACTGAAGCTTTCTTT.

This clone was recorded a few times. The chain uses TRBV2 and TRBJ1-1; TRBD1 is a possible D gene (6 bases). Per the germline V gene, CDR1 is SNHLY and CDR2 is FYNNEI. V lost 8 bases and J 6 bases, leaving 13 bases between the germline ends. CDR3 length: 12 amino acids. The CDR3 protein is CASRGGYAEAFF. The CDR3 DNA reads as TGTGCCAGCCGAGGGGGTTATGCTGAAGCTTTCTTT. Full variable domain (outside the CDR3, taken from reference TRBV2 and TRBJ1-1): EPEVTQTPSHQVTQMGQEVILRCVPISNHLYFYWYRQILGQKVEFLVSFYNNEISEKSEIFDDQFSVERPDGSNFTLKIRSTKLEDSAMYFCASRGGYAEAFFGQGTRLTVV.

J is TRBJ1-1 and V is TRBV18; D is unresolved. V lost 3 bases to trimming and J lost 5 bases, with 22 bases between them. The germline V gene encodes CDR1 KGHSH and CDR2 LQKENI. The CDR3 spans 17 residues. The CDR3 loop reads CASSPRPGREGGTEAFF. CDR3 nucleotides: TGTGCCAGCTCACCCCGACCGGGGAGGGAAGGAGGAACTGAAGCTTTCTTT. The full variable domain, its missing parts supplied by reference TRBV18 and TRBJ1-1, is NAGVMQNPRHLVRRRGQEARLRCSPMKGHSHVYWYRQLPEEGLKFMVYLQKENIIDESGMPKERFSAEFPKEGPSILRIQQVVRGDSAAYFCASSPRPGREGGTEAFFGQGTRLTVV.

V usage is TRBV5-1 and J usage is TRBJ2-2; D possibly uses TRBD1 or TRBD2 (6 bases each). The V gene's germline CDR1 is SGHRS and CDR2 YFSETQ. V dropped 4 bases and J dropped 5 bases, with 9 bases sitting between them. The CDR3 has 13 amino acids. The CDR3 protein is CASSPGATGELFF. The CDR3 DNA sequence: TGCGCCAGCAGCCCGGGGGCGACCGGGGAGCTGTTTTTT. Based on the CDR3 plus reference TRBV5-1 and TRBJ2-2, the full variable domain is KAGVTQTPRYLIKTRGQQVTLSCSPISGHRSVSWYQQTPGQGLQFLFEYFSETQRNKGNFPGRFSGRQFSNSRSEMNVSTLELGDSALYLCASSPGATGELFFGEGSRLTVL.

The rearrangement uses TRBV9 and TRBJ2-3; D gene unclear. The length of the CDR3 is 13 residues. The germline V gene has CDR1 SGDLS and CDR2 YYNGEE. The V end lost 1 base, the J end lost 1 base, and 4 bases lay between the germline ends. CDR3 sequence reads: CASSVQGTDTQYF. The CDR3 nucleotides are TGTGCCAGCAGCGTACAAGGCACAGATACGCAGTATTTT. The full variable domain, in which reference TRBV9 and TRBJ2-3 provide the parts outside the CDR3, is DSGVTQTPKHLITATGQRVTLRCSPRSGDLSVYWYQQSLDQGLQFLIQYYNGEERAKGNILERFSAQQFPDLHSELNLSSLELGDSALYFCASSVQGTDTQYFGPGTRLTVL.